A selection of T cell receptor beta chains follows, all from one sample in a study of T cell responses to AZD1222 COVID-19 vaccine. Generated by immunoSEQ multiplex PCR, the TCRdb table keeps only in-frame clones and is missing some. The sample has some 140,000 clones, about 88% seen once. The input for sequencing was peripheral blood, taken on day 0 of AZD1222 vaccination. The receptors come from an adult in good health. Each CDR3 is given without its conserved first and last residue. The D gene is left open where the match is weak.

j_call,v_call,d_call,cdr3_aa
TRBJ2-1,TRBV7-9,NA,ASSLLGQRNEQF
TRBJ2-5,TRBV21-1,NA,ASSKKGRLKETQY
TRBJ1-4,TRBV10-3,NA,AISLKGGEKLF
TRBJ1-5,TRBV5-1,NA,ASSLDSNQPQH
TRBJ1-1,TRBV29-1,NA,SGEGNTEAF
TRBJ2-2,TRBV3-1/TRBV3-2,NA,ASSQDIRTPNTGELF
TRBJ1-2,TRBV14,NA,ASRGANYGYT
TRBJ2-7,TRBV6-5,NA,ARPGTPTSYEQY
TRBJ1-4,TRBV5-1,TRBD1,ASSLGGTGTNEKLF
TRBJ2-1,TRBV2,NA,ASSETAGLGYNEQF
TRBJ2-3,TRBV6-5,NA,ASTPRASTDTQY
TRBJ2-3,TRBV9,NA,ASSPRIATSTDTQY
TRBJ1-2,TRBV2,TRBD1,ASNGQGHYGYT
TRBJ2-1,TRBV6-5,NA,ASSLHGIEQF
TRBJ1-2,TRBV7-2,TRBD1,ASSFGTGSGYT
TRBJ2-7,TRBV20-1,NA,SASVMASYEQY
TRBJ2-2,TRBV7-8,TRBD2,ASSLYGGGNTGELF
TRBJ2-7,TRBV18,NA,ASSPGMGYEQY
TRBJ2-7,TRBV6-2/TRBV6-3,TRBD2,ASSLGTSGTYEQY
TRBJ1-1,TRBV3-1/TRBV3-2,NA,ASSQGTPNTEAF
TRBJ1-4,TRBV4-3,TRBD1,ASSQGGGTVNEKLF
TRBJ1-1,TRBV6-6,NA,ASSYSRGRVVGAF
TRBJ1-2,TRBV18,NA,ASSPPVLDHGYT
TRBJ1-1,TRBV7-9,TRBD1,ASSLARDRGDTEAF
TRBJ1-5,TRBV9,TRBD1,ASSVGGQGGQPQH
TRBJ2-5,TRBV18,NA,ASSPQGKQETQY
TRBJ1-4,TRBV14,NA,ASSQRPGGGGSTNEKLF
TRBJ1-6,TRBV7-2,NA,ASTAGGPGSYNSPLH
TRBJ2-7,TRBV28,TRBD1,ASSSFRQGRGY
TRBJ1-3,TRBV29-1,NA,SVESVLGGNTIY
TRBJ2-3,TRBV2,TRBD2,ASDPRASGSTDTQY
TRBJ2-5,TRBV7-2,TRBD2,ASSSGLAGGNLGETQY
TRBJ1-5,TRBV6-2/TRBV6-3,TRBD1,ASSNRPQGSRNQPQH
TRBJ1-6,TRBV6-5,NA,ASREGGSPLH
TRBJ2-2,TRBV6-5,TRBD2,ASSYWGTSGTGELF
TRBJ2-7,TRBV7-2,TRBD1,ASSLGGQRYEQY
TRBJ2-7,TRBV4-1,NA,ASSQGIVLYEQY
TRBJ1-1,TRBV5-1,NA,ASSLEEAWGTEAF
TRBJ2-1,TRBV6-5,TRBD2,ASRRLAGELNEQF
TRBJ1-2,TRBV12-3/TRBV12-4,NA,ASSPPRGGYT
TRBJ2-7,TRBV10-3,TRBD2,AISEPGLDPHEQY
TRBJ2-1,TRBV7-3,NA,ASSLSGGGSYNEQF
TRBJ1-2,TRBV2,NA,ASIRGADYGYT
TRBJ2-5,TRBV28,NA,ATRLGGRLETQY
TRBJ1-1,TRBV5-8,TRBD1,ASSVGTGWTEAF
TRBJ1-1,TRBV2,NA,ASRLQANTEAF
TRBJ1-1,TRBV12-3/TRBV12-4,NA,ASSPGQTEAF
TRBJ2-2,TRBV6-5,TRBD1,ASWTGTGRDGELF
TRBJ2-3,TRBV29-1,NA,SVVSTDTQY
TRBJ1-4,TRBV7-9,NA,ASERSTNEKLF
TRBJ1-5,TRBV27,NA,ASRPGASQPQH
TRBJ1-5,TRBV6-2/TRBV6-3,NA,ASSYSDKLGYSNQPQH
TRBJ2-5,TRBV28,NA,ASSSILDRGETQY
TRBJ1-5,TRBV5-6,NA,ASSEIGDTQPQH
TRBJ1-2,TRBV7-2,TRBD1,ASSHAGQGGGYT